A single sample gave rise to the 32 T cell receptor beta chains below, sequenced in a study of T cell responses to AZD1222 COVID-19 vaccine. Sequencing was performed with immunoSEQ multiplex PCR; in TCRdb, only in-frame clones are kept and a portion is missing. The repertoire consists of 85,000 to 110,000 clones, with about 92% occurring once and the leading ten covering 4% to 6%. Material: peripheral blood, obtained on day 0 of AZD1222 vaccination. These receptors came from an adult in good health.

The sample holds a few counts of this clone. J is TRBJ1-1 and V is TRBV6-5; D is unclear. CDR1 is MNHEY, CDR2 SVGAGI, per germline. The CDR3 is made up of 14 amino acids. V lost 6 bases, J lost 7 bases, and 18 bases lay in between. The chain's CDR3 is CASRRTGTVGEAFF. CDR3 nucleotide sequence: TGTGCCAGCAGAAGGACGGGTACCGTAGGTGAAGCTTTCTTT.

This chain links TRBV3-1 (or the pseudogene TRBV3-2) with TRBJ2-1; TRBD2 matches 8 bases. Germline V lookup: CDR1 LGHDT, CDR2 YNNKEL (reference sequence). The trim removed 0 bases at V and 2 bases at J, leaving 6 bases unmatched. This CDR3 has 17 residues. The CDR3 spells CASSQDLAGPAYNEQFF. The CDR3 DNA is TGTGCCAGCAGCCAAGATTTAGCGGGGCCCGCCTACAATGAGCAGTTCTTC.

The V call is TRBV28, the J call TRBJ2-7, with D tentatively TRBD1 (6 bases). The CDR3 extends over 14 amino acids. V lost 10 bases and J 0 bases, leaving 16 bases between the germline ends. CDR1 MDHEN and CDR2 SYDVKM come from the germline V gene. CDR3 nucleotides: TGTGCCACAGGGACACACAGGGTCTCCTACGAGCAGTACTTC. This encodes CATGTHRVSYEQYF. Variable domain in full (rest from reference TRBV28 and TRBJ2-7): DVKVTQSSRYLVKRTGEKVFLECVQDMDHENMFWYRQDPGLGLRLIYFSYDVKMKEKGDIPEGYSVSREKKERFSLILESASTNQTSMYLCATGTHRVSYEQYFGPGTRLTVT.

CDR3 region: CSASQLTPRSDEQFF. The CDR3 region has the DNA TGCAGTGCCAGTCAGCTTACCCCGCGGTCGGATGAGCAGTTCTTC. The gene calls are TRBV20-1 and TRBJ2-1; no clear D. Germline V CDR1 and CDR2: DFQATT, SNEGSKA (reference sequence). This CDR3 has 15 residues. V was cut by 6 bases and J by 8 bases, with 23 bases left in between.

This clone was picked up a small number of times. V is TRBV5-1 and J is TRBJ1-3; D unresolved. The CDR3 length is 14 residues. Trimming stripped 6 bases from V and 7 bases from J, with 17 bases between. Germline V gene data show CDR1 as SGHRS and CDR2 as YFSETQ. The CDR3 nucleotides read TGCGCCAGCAAGTCGGGAGGCCAGGTCAACACCATATATTTT. Protein: CASKSGGQVNTIYF.

The rearrangement joins TRBV6-5 to TRBJ1-4; D is uncertain. Germline loops: CDR1 MNHEY, CDR2 SVGAGI. V lost 6 bases and J 5 bases, leaving 10 bases between the germline ends. CDR3 length equals 13 residues. The CDR3 sequence: CASRRGRNEKLFF. DNA of the CDR3: TGTGCCAGCAGGAGAGGCCGAAATGAAAAACTGTTTTTT.

The CDR3 bases are TGCGCCAGCGGGGACACAAGCTCTGGGGCCAACGTCCTGACTTTC. Translation gives CASGDTSSGANVLTF. V and J are TRBV5-1 and TRBJ2-6; D is possibly TRBD1 (6 bases). The germline V gene encodes CDR1 SGHRS and CDR2 YFSETQ. V was trimmed by 7 bases and J by 0 bases, leaving 11 bases between them. The CDR3 consists of 15 residues.

V is TRBV11-2 and J is TRBJ2-7; D may be TRBD1 or TRBD2 (6 bases each). Germline assignment: CDR1 SGHAT and CDR2 FQNNGV. The CDR3 extends over 16 amino acids. The V gene lost 5 bases and the J gene lost 6 bases, with 23 bases spanning the gap. CDR3 sequence reads: CASSPKSGGPSGEQYF. The CDR3 region has the DNA TGTGCCAGCAGCCCCAAGAGTGGGGGGCCCTCCGGCGAGCAGTACTTC.

The rearrangement joins TRBV4-2 to TRBJ1-3, with TRBD1 matching 11 bases. Germline V lookup: CDR1 LGHNA, CDR2 YNFKEQ. The CDR3 covers 16 residues. J lost 3 bases, V lost 2 bases, and 3 bases had no gene match. In DNA form, the CDR3 reads TGTGCCAGCAGCCAAAGGACAGGGGGCGTTGGAAACACCATATATTTT. Translating it yields CASSQRTGGVGNTIYF.

This clone has more than one count but fewer than ten. The gene calls are TRBV29-1 and TRBJ2-7, with unresolved D. V was pared by 2 bases and J by 0 bases, with 2 bases between. The CDR3 is 11 residues long. Germline CDR1 and CDR2: SQVTM and ANQGSEA. CDR3 sequence reads: CSVESSYEQYF. The CDR3 DNA reads TGCAGCGTTGAATCCTCCTACGAGCAGTACTTC.

This chain joins TRBV28 and TRBJ1-3; D unclear. The germline V and J ends were trimmed by 1 base and 0 bases, with 10 bases remaining between them. Germline V gene lookup returns CDR1 MDHEN and CDR2 SYDVKM. The CDR3 covers 16 residues. The CDR3 loop is CASSLSTGSSGNTIYF. CDR3 DNA sequence: TGTGCCAGCAGTTTATCGACGGGAAGCTCTGGAAACACCATATATTTT.

The rearrangement joins TRBV7-3 to TRBJ2-5; D is ambiguous. Looked up from germline, CDR1 is SGHTA and CDR2 is FQGTGA. CDR3 length: 13 amino acids. V lost 0 bases to trimming and J lost 1 base, with 3 bases between them. The CDR3 protein is CASSLTVQETQYF. Here the CDR3 DNA reads TGTGCCAGCAGCTTAACCGTCCAAGAGACCCAGTACTTC.

This chain joins TRBV11-2 and TRBJ2-3; 10 nucleotides align to TRBD1. CDR1 is SGHAT and CDR2 is FQNNGV in the germline V gene. CDR3 length: 15 residues. With 2 bases clipped from V and 6 bases from J, the junction kept 5 bases outside the gene matches. In DNA form, the CDR3 reads TGTGCCAGCAGCTTACGAGACAGGGGGCGGGATACGCAGTATTTT. Its translation: CASSLRDRGRDTQYF. The full variable domain, with the rest looked up from reference TRBV11-2 and TRBJ2-3, is EAGVAQSPRYKIIEKRQSVAFWCNPISGHATLYWYQQILGQGPKLLIQFQNNGVVDDSQLPKDRFSAERLKGVDSTLKIQPAKLEDSAVYLCASSLRDRGRDTQYFGPGTRLTVL.

This chain uses TRBV7-2 with TRBJ2-7, with D perhaps TRBD1 (6 bases). Germline CDR1 SGHTA, CDR2 FQGNSA. Between the trimmed V and J ends, which lost 4 bases and 0 bases, there was a span of 10 bases. The CDR3 is 14 residues long. The CDR3 nucleotides are TGTGCCAGCAGCTCCAGGGGCCCCTCCTACGAGCAGTACTTC. Its translation: CASSSRGPSYEQYF.

This clone was counted between two and nine times. The J gene is TRBJ2-2, the V gene TRBV11-2; unclear D gene. Germline loops: CDR1 SGHAT, CDR2 FQNNGV. The CDR3 sequence is 11 residues long. Trimming cost V 4 bases and J 4 bases, with 1 base left between them. CDR3 loop: CASSSTGELFF. CDR3 nucleotide sequence: TGTGCCAGCAGCTCCACCGGGGAGCTGTTTTTT.

This clone has a single count. The rearrangement joins TRBV19 to TRBJ1-2, with 9 bases that match TRBD1. V was pared by 7 bases and J by 3 bases, with 9 bases of the junction left unmatched. Germline loops: CDR1 LNHDA, CDR2 SQIVND (reference sequence). The CDR3 sequence is 15 residues long. CDR3 sequence: CASTSQQGAYYGYTF. In DNA, the CDR3 is TGTGCCAGTACCTCCCAACAGGGGGCTTACTATGGCTACACCTTC.

The chain has TRBV10-3 and TRBJ1-5; D remains ambiguous. V was trimmed by 5 bases and J by 4 bases, leaving 12 bases between them. In germline, CDR1 is ENHRY, CDR2 SYGVKD. This CDR3 contains 14 residues. The CDR3 coding sequence is TGTGCCATCAGTACCGGACGCGGGAATCAGCCCCAGCATTTT. Translation: CAISTGRGNQPQHF.

The rearrangement joins TRBV5-1 to TRBJ2-1; TRBD2 is a possible D gene (5 bases). V lost 0 bases and J 0 bases, leaving 10 bases between the germline ends. Germline CDR1 reads SGHRS; CDR2 reads YFSETQ. The CDR3 consists of 16 residues. CDR3 nucleotide sequence: TGCGCCAGCAGCTTGGGTGGTGGGAGCTCCTACAATGAGCAGTTCTTC. Protein sequence: CASSLGGGSSYNEQFF.

The chain recombines TRBV7-2 with TRBJ2-5; no definite D call. Germline-derived CDR1 and CDR2 are SGHTA and FQGNSA. This CDR3 comprises 15 residues. V was clipped by 5 bases and J by 5 bases, with 18 bases between them. In DNA form, the CDR3 reads TGTGCCAGCAGCCCTCCCCCCCGCGGATTGGAGACCCAGTACTTC. It translates to CASSPPPRGLETQYF.

This chain links TRBV6-2 or TRBV6-3 with TRBJ2-7, with 8 bases aligning to TRBD2. This CDR3 comprises 17 residues. Germline trimming cut 0 bases from V and 1 base from J; bases unmatched to any gene: 8. Germline V gene sequence: CDR1 MNHEY, CDR2 SVGEGT. The CDR3 region has the DNA TGTGCCAGCAGTTACTCTCGGCTGGCGGGGGGTTCCTACGAGCAGTACTTC. Translating gives CASSYSRLAGGSYEQYF.

The chain uses TRBV7-9 and TRBJ1-6; the D is unclear. From germline, CDR1 is SEHNR and CDR2 FQNEAQ (reference sequence). The V end lost 5 bases, the J end lost 6 bases, and 11 bases lay between the germline ends. CDR3 length: 14 residues. The CDR3, as DNA: TGTGCCAGCAGCGAGGGCCTAGCTAATTCACCCCTCCACTTT. Protein: CASSEGLANSPLHF.

This CDR3 is CASSPASSSTDTQYF. CDR3 bases: TGTGCCAGCAGCCCTGCTAGTTCTAGCACAGATACGCAGTATTTT. This chain joins TRBV7-9 and TRBJ2-3; D not certain. The germline V gene has CDR1 SEHNR and CDR2 FQNEAQ (reference sequence). CDR3 length: 15 amino acids. V was cut by 5 bases and J by 0 bases, with 12 bases left in between.

The chain recombines TRBV10-3 with TRBJ2-3; D is unclear. V lost 4 bases and J 0 bases, leaving 8 bases between the germline ends. In germline, CDR1 is ENHRY, CDR2 SYGVKD. The CDR3 is 14 residues long. DNA for the CDR3: TGTGCCATCAGTGCCCGGGCGAGCACAGATACGCAGTATTTT. This codes for CAISARASTDTQYF.

The chain employs TRBV7-9 and TRBJ2-5; 7 bases align to TRBD1. Per germline, CDR1 SEHNR and CDR2 FQNEAQ (reference sequence). The CDR3 is 14 residues long. V dropped 1 base and J dropped 5; count of bases not matched to a gene: 4. The CDR3 is CASSLGGGAETQYF. Written as DNA, the CDR3 is TGTGCCAGCAGCTTAGGAGGGGGCGCGGAGACCCAGTACTTC.

V is TRBV3-1 (or the pseudogene TRBV3-2) and J is TRBJ2-3; D unresolved. Germline loops: CDR1 LGHDT, CDR2 YNNKEL (reference sequence). The length of the CDR3 is 18 residues. V was shortened by 2 bases and J by 0 bases, with 18 bases between the two germline ends. The CDR3 bases are TGTGCCAGCAGCCAAACAACTTTAGGATGGGCGAGCACAGATACGCAGTATTTT. Its translation is CASSQTTLGWASTDTQYF.

The chain has TRBV2 and TRBJ1-2; TRBD1 aligns across 9 bases. Per germline, CDR1 SNHLY and CDR2 FYNNEI. Germline trimming cut 7 bases from V and 3 bases from J; bases unmatched to any gene: 6. The CDR3 totals 14 residues. The CDR3 reads CASKPTGGDYGYTF. The CDR3 bases are TGTGCCAGCAAACCGACAGGGGGTGACTATGGCTACACCTTC.

The rearrangement uses TRBV19 and TRBJ1-5; D is undetermined. CDR3 size: 15 residues. The V end was cut by 5 bases, the J end by 0 bases, with 11 bases between. The germline CDR1 and CDR2 sequences are LNHDA and SQIVND (reference sequence). The CDR3 DNA sequence: TGTGCCAGTAGTCCCGAGGGATATAGCAATCAGCCCCAGCATTTT. This codes for CASSPEGYSNQPQHF.

The chain links TRBV23-1 to TRBJ1-2, with D tentatively TRBD1 (6 bases). TRBV23-1 is an open reading frame whose function is uncertain. V lost 0 bases and J lost 4, with 12 bases in between. The CDR3 totals 15 residues. CDR3 coding DNA: TGCGCCAGCAGTCAATCGCTACAGGGCCTCTATGGCTACACCTTC. It translates to CASSQSLQGLYGYTF.

This clone was seen just once. This chain links TRBV30 with TRBJ1-2, with D tentatively TRBD1 (5 bases). Germline values: CDR1 GTSNPN, CDR2 SVGIG (reference sequence). The CDR3 extends over 15 amino acids. The ends were cut back, 3 bases at V and 1 base at J, with 15 bases in the middle. CDR3 sequence reads: CAWRPGRLNNYGYTF. CDR3 bases: TGTGCCTGGAGACCGGGACGGCTTAATAACTATGGCTACACCTTC.

This clone was counted only a few times. CDR3 loop: CASSPQGGSNQPQHF. The CDR3, as DNA: TGTGCCAGCAGCCCGCAGGGGGGGAGCAATCAGCCCCAGCATTTT. The V gene is TRBV7-9, the J gene TRBJ1-5; 7 bases line up with TRBD1. The ends lost 5 bases at V and 1 base at J; junction bases unmatched: 5. CDR3 size: 15 residues. Germline V gives CDR1 SEHNR, CDR2 FQNEAQ (reference sequence).

Written as DNA, the CDR3 is TGCGCCAGCAGCAAGCCAGGGACCGCGAACTATGGCTACACCTTC. Translation: CASSKPGTANYGYTF. This sequence joins TRBV4-1 and TRBJ1-2, with a weak D call TRBD1 (5 bases). Germline CDR1 is MGHRA and CDR2 is YSYEKL. The CDR3 is made up of 15 amino acids. Trimming left V 5 bases short and J 2 bases short, with 15 bases between.

The J gene is TRBJ1-2, the V gene TRBV4-2; D gene ambiguous. Per the germline V gene, CDR1 is LGHNA and CDR2 is YNFKEQ. There are 16 residues in the CDR3. Deletions cut 0 bases from V and 0 bases from J, with 11 bases between. In nucleotides, the CDR3 is TGTGCCAGCAGCCAAGATCGAACAGTTCCTAACTATGGCTACACCTTC. This gives the protein CASSQDRTVPNYGYTF.